The T cell receptor (beta chain) under discussion was sequenced for a study of T cells expressing NK-cell markers. Study overall: Source material for TCR beta repertoires consisted of sorted CD3+CD56+NKG2C+, CD3+CD56+NKG2C- and CD3+CD56-NKG2C+ T cells.

On this clonotype itself: Antigen: not known.

For each CDR3 protein, TCRdb gives one entry from its re-call of the 5' RACE reads, without DNA. The sample totals around 15,000 distinct CDR3 sequences. Germline V gene data show CDR1 as DFQATT and CDR2 as SNEGSKA (reference sequence). This CDR3 region has 13 residues. General study points: In a few donors, dominant clonotypes made up 28.3-60.1% of CD3+CD56-NKG2C+ cells. The contribution of dominant NKG2C+ clonotypes to CD8+ T cells in roughly six donors was roughly 1.0-7.0%. Evidence did not settle whether expanded NKG2C+ T cell clones targeted HCMV.

The source of this sequence is a man aged 18 to 70 in good health. V usage is TRBV20-1 and J usage is TRBJ1-5; as DNA is missing, the TRBD1 call by TCRdb cannot be tested. Sequencing was carried out using blood T cells: a sorted CD56 or NKG2C T cell subset, CD4+ or CD8+ T cells, or bulk PBMC T cells (not recorded which). The CDR3 reads CSARSEGNQPQHF.